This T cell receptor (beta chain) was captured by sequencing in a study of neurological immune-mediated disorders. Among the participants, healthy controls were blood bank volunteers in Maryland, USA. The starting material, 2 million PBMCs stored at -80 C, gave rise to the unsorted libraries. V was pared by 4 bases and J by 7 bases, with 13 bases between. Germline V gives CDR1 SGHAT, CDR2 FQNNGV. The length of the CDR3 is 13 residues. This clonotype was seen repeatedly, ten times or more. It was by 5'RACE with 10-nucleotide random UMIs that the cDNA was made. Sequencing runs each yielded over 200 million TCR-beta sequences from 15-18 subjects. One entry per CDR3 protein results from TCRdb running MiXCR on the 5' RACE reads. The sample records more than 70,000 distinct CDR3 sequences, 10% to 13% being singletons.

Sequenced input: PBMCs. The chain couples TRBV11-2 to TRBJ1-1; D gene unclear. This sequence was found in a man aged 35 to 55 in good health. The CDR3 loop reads CASSSPPGFEAFF. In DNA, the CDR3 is TGTGCCAGCAGCTCCCCCCCCGGTTTTGAAGCTTTCTTT. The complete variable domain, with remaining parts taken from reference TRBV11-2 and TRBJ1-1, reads EAGVAQSPRYKIIEKRQSVAFWCNPISGHATLYWYQQILGQGPKLLIQFQNNGVVDDSQLPKDRFSAERLKGVDSTLKIQPAKLEDSAVYLCASSSPPGFEAFFGQGTRLTVV.